Listed here are 10 T cell receptor beta chains from one sample, sequenced in a study of cytomegalovirus exposure and HLA in healthy donors. Use of 60 Vbeta and 13 Jbeta primers characterized the PCR. The table came from immunoSEQ multiplex PCR; TCRdb's copy has only in-frame clones and leaves some out. This sample has more than 100,000 clones, with roughly 80% found just once. Sequencing was carried out using PBMCs. The receptors derive from a man aged 50-59 years in good health and CMV-seropositive.

This clone was observed once. The CDR3 loop is CASSQDRLAGGRRNEQYF. The CDR3 DNA reads TGTGCCAGCAGCCAAGATAGGCTAGCGGGAGGTCGCCGTAACGAGCAGTACTTC. The chain joins TRBV14 to TRBJ2-7, with 11 bases matching TRBD2. With 0 bases clipped from V and 5 bases from J, the junction kept 12 bases outside the gene matches. This CDR3 comprises 18 residues. Per the germline V gene, CDR1 is SGHDN and CDR2 is FVKESK.

This clone was counted once. The genes are TRBV19 and TRBJ1-2, with 7 bases aligning to TRBD1. V gave up 5 bases and J gave up 0 bases; unmatched junction bases: 6. Germline V gene data show CDR1 as LNHDA and CDR2 as SQIVND (reference sequence). The CDR3 extends over 15 amino acids. The CDR3 bases are TGTGCCAGTAGTGTTGGGACAGTAGCTAACTATGGCTACACCTTC. This gives the protein CASSVGTVANYGYTF.

The CDR3 region has the DNA TGCGCCTGCCGACAGGGAAGTGGCGAGCAGTACTTC. Translated: CACRQGSGEQYF. The chain combines TRBV5-1 with TRBJ2-7; 7 bases fit TRBD1. Germline V gene lookup returns CDR1 SGHRS and CDR2 YFSETQ. The CDR3 runs 12 residues. V shed 10 bases and J 6 bases; nucleotides not matched to a gene: 10.

This clone appeared a few times. This chain uses TRBV2 with TRBJ2-2; 8 bases map to TRBD1. This CDR3 comprises 19 residues. Per the germline V gene, CDR1 is SNHLY and CDR2 is FYNNEI. Trimming at V came to 0 bases and at J to 3 bases, leaving 12 bases not matched to a gene. In DNA form, the CDR3 reads TGTGCCAGCAGTGAAGCCTCGCCAGGGGGCGCAGGGGACACCGGGGAGCTGTTTTTT. Its protein product is CASSEASPGGAGDTGELFF.

The chain has TRBV7-9 and TRBJ1-4, with D maybe TRBD1 (5 bases). The length of the CDR3 is 14 residues. V was cut by 5 bases and J by 7 bases, with 14 bases left in between. Germline V lookup: CDR1 SEHNR, CDR2 FQNEAQ (reference sequence). CDR3 region: CASSRAGTSEKLFF. For the CDR3, the DNA is TGTGCCAGCAGCCGCGCGGGGACTTCTGAAAAACTGTTTTTT.

J is TRBJ2-1 and V is TRBV30, with D maybe TRBD2 (5 bases). V lost 2 bases and J 0 bases, leaving 8 bases between the germline ends. This CDR3 is built from 14 residues. CDR1 and CDR2 (germline): GTSNPN, SVGIG (reference sequence). CDR3 residues: CAWSHGISYNEQFF. In DNA form, the CDR3 reads TGTGCCTGGAGTCACGGGATCTCCTACAATGAGCAGTTCTTC.

This clone was counted only a few times. The chain employs TRBV7-8 and TRBJ2-2, with 9 bases that match TRBD1. Germline V lookup: CDR1 SGHVS, CDR2 FQNEAQ. Unmatched junction bases numbered 16, after V lost 2 bases and J lost 6 bases. This CDR3 is built from 19 residues. The CDR3 region has the DNA TGTGCCAGCAGCTTAAGGGGGGTTCGGGACAGGGAACGTGCCGGGGAGCTGTTTTTT. It encodes CASSLRGVRDRERAGELFF.

The chain carries TRBV6-1 and TRBJ2-7; TRBD2 aligns across 14 bases. Germline-derived CDR1 and CDR2 are MNHNS and SASEGT. The trim removed 6 bases at V and 4 bases at J, leaving 5 bases unmatched. CDR3 length: 15 amino acids. This chain's CDR3 is CASRAGTSGSYEQYF. CDR3 nucleotide sequence: TGTGCCAGCAGAGCTGGGACTAGCGGGAGTTACGAGCAGTACTTC.

V is TRBV30 and J is TRBJ2-3; 14 nucleotides line up with TRBD2. CDR3 size: 16 residues. V was clipped by 2 bases and J by 8 bases; unmatched bases: 9. Germline V gene sequence: CDR1 GTSNPN, CDR2 SVGIG (reference sequence). DNA for the CDR3: TGTGCCTGGAGTAGATCCGGGACTAGCGGGAGTGGTACGCAGTATTTT. Translation gives CAWSRSGTSGSGTQYF.

This clone has only a few counts. The rearrangement links TRBV28 to TRBJ2-2; TRBD1 is a possible D gene (6 bases). Germline values: CDR1 MDHEN, CDR2 SYDVKM. The CDR3 is made up of 15 amino acids. Trimming pared 5 bases from V and 4 bases from J, leaving 14 bases between. CDR3 protein: CASSRGDTLTGELFF. CDR3 nucleotides: TGTGCCAGCAGTCGAGGGGACACACTCACCGGGGAGCTGTTTTTT.